Listed below are T cell receptor beta chains from one sample, sequenced in a study of long-term antiretroviral therapy in people with HIV. Generated by immunoSEQ multiplex PCR, the TCRdb table keeps only in-frame clones and is missing some. The data contain under 30,000 clones, around 83% of them singletons. The specimen comprised unsorted PBMCs, sampled 3 years after starting antiretroviral therapy. These TCRs come from a man between 18 and 29 years old with HIV. Each CDR3 is given with its conserved first and last residue. D genes are given only for firm matches. The size of a clone is reported for some rows only, either as once, few or many, or as a class for expanded clones.

d_call	v_call	clone_size	j_call	cdr3_nt	cdr3_aa
TRBD2	TRBV11-3	NA	TRBJ2-5	TGTGCCAGCAGCTCAGGACTAGCGGTCCAAGAGACCCAGTACTTC	CASSSGLAVQETQYF
NA	TRBV6-1	NA	TRBJ1-1	TGTGCCAGCAGTGAAGCGCGTGGGGTTGTAGCTTTCTTT	CASSEARGVVAFF
TRBD1	TRBV7-9	NA	TRBJ2-2	TGTGCCAGCAGCTCGGGGCGGGGACAGGGAACCTACACCGGGGAGCTGTTTTTT	CASSSGRGQGTYTGELFF
NA	TRBV7-9	NA	TRBJ2-3	TGTGCCAGCCGTGCTAGCACAGATACGCAGTATTTT	CASRASTDTQYF
TRBD1	TRBV5-8	NA	TRBJ2-1	TGTGCCAGCAGTCCTGGGACAGCTGACAATGAGCAGTTCTTC	CASSPGTADNEQFF
TRBD2	TRBV7-2	NA	TRBJ2-5	TGTGCCAGCAGGCGGGGGGGCGGGGAGACCCAGTACTTC	CASRRGGGETQYF
TRBD1	TRBV6-5	NA	TRBJ1-2	TGTGCCAGCAGTAAGTGGACAGGTTCTAACTATGGCTACACCTTC	CASSKWTGSNYGYTF
TRBD1	TRBV5-6	NA	TRBJ1-5	TGTGCCAGCAGCGCGCGACAGGGATCGTATAGCAATCAGCCCCAGCATTTT	CASSARQGSYSNQPQHF
NA	TRBV6-5	NA	TRBJ1-4	TGTGCCAGCAGGGGGGACGGGGCAACTAATGAAAAACTGTTTTTT	CASRGDGATNEKLFF
TRBD1	TRBV28	NA	TRBJ2-7	TGTGCCAGCAGTTTAGATCGGTCAGGGGGCTACTACGAGCAGTACTTC	CASSLDRSGGYYEQYF
TRBD2	TRBV4-1	few	TRBJ2-5	TGCGCCAGCAGCCAAGGGGGTAGCGGGGTGGGGACCCAGTACTTC	CASSQGGSGVGTQYF
TRBD1	TRBV5-1	NA	TRBJ1-3	TGCGCCAGCAGCTTAGAAGGGGGCCTGGGAAACACCATATATTTT	CASSLEGGLGNTIYF
TRBD1	TRBV28	large	TRBJ2-2	TGTGCCAGCAGCCACAGGGGCACCGGGGAGCTGTTTTTT	CASSHRGTGELFF
NA	TRBV30	NA	TRBJ1-1	TGTGCCTGGAGTGGGGCATTAACTAGCACTGAAGCTTTCTTT	CAWSGALTSTEAFF
NA	TRBV2	NA	TRBJ1-3	TGTGCCAGCAGTGCTCAGGGTTCCTCTGGAAACACCATATATTTT	CASSAQGSSGNTIYF
NA	TRBV18	once	TRBJ1-1	TGTGCCAGCTCAGAGATGAACACTGAAGCTTTCTTT	CASSEMNTEAFF
NA	TRBV7-9	few	TRBJ1-2	TGTGCCAGCAGCACGTCACCCCGCGGTGGCTACACCTTC	CASSTSPRGGYTF
TRBD1	TRBV29-1	NA	TRBJ1-1	TGCAGCGTCGTACGGGACAGCGAAGCTTTCTTT	CSVVRDSEAFF
NA	TRBV5-1	NA	TRBJ1-1	TGCGCCAGCAGCGACGGGGGCACTGAAGCTTTCTTT	CASSDGGTEAFF
TRBD2	TRBV7-2	NA	TRBJ2-7	TGTGCCAGCAGCTCAACCGGGACTAGTCCCGAGCAGTACTTC	CASSSTGTSPEQYF
TRBD1	TRBV19	NA	TRBJ2-3	TGTGCCACGTTGGTGGCAGGGGGTCCCGTAAGCACAGATACGCAGTATTTT	CATLVAGGPVSTDTQYF
NA	TRBV2	few	TRBJ1-2	TGTGCGAGCAGAGCACCCTATGGCTACACCTTC	CASRAPYGYTF
TRBD1	TRBV7-9	NA	TRBJ2-2	TGTGCCAGCAGCCAAAGGGACAGCGGATTTAACACCGGGGAGCTGTTTTTT	CASSQRDSGFNTGELFF
NA	TRBV2	NA	TRBJ1-2	TGTGCCAGCAGTGAATTGGCAGGCTATGGCTACACCTTC	CASSELAGYGYTF
NA	TRBV12-5	NA	TRBJ2-5	TGTGCTAGTGGTTTGGAAGAAGGGACCCAGTACTTC	CASGLEEGTQYF
NA	TRBV27	NA	TRBJ2-6	TGTGCCAGCAGTCCCTCTGGGGCCAACGTCCTGACTTTC	CASSPSGANVLTF
NA	TRBV10-3	NA	TRBJ1-2	TGTGCCATCAGCCATAAAACTAACTATGGCTACACCTTC	CAISHKTNYGYTF
NA	TRBV4-1	NA	TRBJ2-1	TGCGCCAGCAGCCAAGATCGGGCAAGCTCCTACAATGAGCAGTTCTTC	CASSQDRASSYNEQFF
NA	TRBV5-1	NA	TRBJ2-3	TGCGCCAGCAGTGGATCAGATACGCAGTATTTT	CASSGSDTQYF
NA	TRBV19	once	TRBJ1-6	TGTGCCACGAAGATTACAGGCGGGAGTTCACCCCTCCACTTT	CATKITGGSSPLHF
TRBD1	TRBV7-2	few	TRBJ2-3	TGTGCCAGCCGACAGGGTTCGGGGGATACGCAGTATTTT	CASRQGSGDTQYF
NA	TRBV7-8	NA	TRBJ1-3	TGTGCCAGCAGCTTCGGGCGGACAGTGTCAACGTTTCTTGGAAACACCATATATTTT	CASSFGRTVSTFLGNTIYF
TRBD1	TRBV19	NA	TRBJ2-5	TGTGCCAGTACACGGGACAGGGGGCAAGAGACCCAGTACTTC	CASTRDRGQETQYF
NA	TRBV7-9	NA	TRBJ1-2	TGTGCCAGCAGCCCCGACCCAGGGGATCATGGCTACACCTTC	CASSPDPGDHGYTF
NA	TRBV6-1	NA	TRBJ2-1	TGTGCCAGCAGGCCACCCGGAGCATACAATGAGCAGTTCTTC	CASRPPGAYNEQFF
TRBD1	TRBV18	NA	TRBJ2-3	TGTGCCAGCTCACTGACAGGGGGGAGCACAGATACGCAGTATTTT	CASSLTGGSTDTQYF
TRBD2	TRBV11-3	NA	TRBJ2-1	TGTGCCAGCAGCCCCCGGTCTAGCGGGGAAGATGAGCAGTTCTTC	CASSPRSSGEDEQFF
TRBD1	TRBV5-1	once	TRBJ2-5	TGCGCCAGCAGACTGACAGGGGGCGAGGTGGGAGAGACCCAGTACTTC	CASRLTGGEVGETQYF
NA	TRBV7-9	NA	TRBJ2-1	TGTGCCAGCAGCTTAATCACGTCTGCGGGTAACAATGAGCAGTTCTTC	CASSLITSAGNNEQFF
TRBD2	TRBV15	few	TRBJ2-3	TGTGCCACCAGCAACCCTAGCGGGTCCACAGATACGCAGTATTTT	CATSNPSGSTDTQYF
NA	TRBV9	few	TRBJ2-2	TGTGCCAGCAGCGTTTACTTTCCGGGACGACAGAACACCGGGGAGCTGTTTTTT	CASSVYFPGRQNTGELFF
NA	TRBV28	few	TRBJ1-2	TGTGCCAGCAGGACTCCGGCAGGGCCGCATGGCTACACCTTC	CASRTPAGPHGYTF
TRBD2	TRBV6-5	NA	TRBJ2-1	TGTGCCAGCAGTCGCGGGACTAGCGAGAATGAGCAGTTCTTC	CASSRGTSENEQFF
TRBD1	TRBV7-6	NA	TRBJ1-3	TGTGCCAGCAGCTGGGACAGGGTTCCTGGAAACACCATATATTTT	CASSWDRVPGNTIYF
NA	TRBV27	few	TRBJ1-6	TGTGCCAGCAGTGGGGGCCGAGAACTTTCACCCCTCCACTTT	CASSGGRELSPLHF
NA	TRBV9	NA	TRBJ2-7	TGTGCCAGCAGTTATGAGGGGGGGGCCAGTGAGCAGTACTTC	CASSYEGGASEQYF
NA	TRBV9	NA	TRBJ1-4	TGTGCCAGCAGCGTAGACGGACAGCTTAATGAAAAACTGTTTTTT	CASSVDGQLNEKLFF
NA	TRBV5-1	NA	TRBJ2-2	TGCGCCAGCAGCTTGGACCCATCAGGGGAGCTGTTTTTT	CASSLDPSGELFF
TRBD1	TRBV28	NA	TRBJ1-6	TGTGCCAGCAGATCTCCTTCCAGGAAGACAGGGGCTTATAATTCACCCCTCCACTTT	CASRSPSRKTGAYNSPLHF
NA	TRBV7-2	NA	TRBJ1-2	TGTGCCAGCAGCTTAGGGTCGGATAACCTCTATACTCATGGCTACACCTTC	CASSLGSDNLYTHGYTF
NA	TRBV9	NA	TRBJ2-2	TGTGCCAGCAGCGTTTTCTATGGGGCAGGAGGTAATACCGGGGAGCTGTTTTTT	CASSVFYGAGGNTGELFF
NA	TRBV10-3	NA	TRBJ2-7	TGTGCCATCAGCGACAGAAGCTCCTACGAGCAGTACTTC	CAISDRSSYEQYF
NA	TRBV5-1	NA	TRBJ2-1	TGCGCCAGCAGCTTGGAATTCAATGAGCAGTTCTTC	CASSLEFNEQFF
NA	TRBV11-2	NA	TRBJ1-2	TGTGCCAGCAGCCCCCGGGAGGATTATGGCTACACCTTC	CASSPREDYGYTF
NA	TRBV6-1	NA	TRBJ1-2	TGTGCCAGCAGCGCCGTAGTGGGGTACTATGGCTACACCTTC	CASSAVVGYYGYTF